This TCR beta chain was observed in a study of blood T cell repertoires in COVID-19. This clone turned up a few times. Sequenced by immunoSEQ multiplex PCR; TCRdb stores in-frame clones only, minus some. The sample includes 150,000 to 200,000 clones, 81% of them seen just once. Germline V gene lookup returns CDR1 KGHSY and CDR2 FQNENV. Trimming removed 2 bases from V and 8 bases from J; junction bases left unmatched: 10. The CDR3 length is 16 residues. The TCR comes from a middle-aged woman with acute COVID-19. The chain uses TRBV16 and TRBJ1-4; TRBD1 agrees at 8 bases. Material for sequencing was PBMCs or T cells enriched from blood (not recorded which). CDR3 residues: CASSQDYHRGKEKLFF. The CDR3 nucleotides are TGTGCCAGCAGCCAAGATTATCACAGGGGGAAAGAAAAACTGTTTTTT. The variable domain in full, with the rest retrieved from reference TRBV16 and TRBJ1-4, is GEEVAQTPKHLVRGEGQKAKLYCAPIKGHSYVFWYQQVLKNEFKFLISFQNENVFDETGMPKERFSAKCLPNSPCSLEIQATKLEDSAVYFCASSQDYHRGKEKLFFGSGTQLSVL.